This is a list of T cell receptor beta chains from one sample in a study of cytomegalovirus exposure and HLA in healthy donors. Only in-frame clones appear in the TCRdb table, and some are missing; sequencing was by immunoSEQ multiplex PCR. The table records 180,000 or so clones, approximately 86% of them present only once. Sample: PBMCs. Receptor source: a man between 18 and 29 years old in good health and CMV-seropositive. The CDR3 runs from the conserved cysteine through the conserved F or W. D genes are given only for firm matches. Part of the rows lack a size; the others show once, few, many or a class for expanded clones.

clone_size	j_call	d_call	v_call	cdr3_nt	cdr3_aa
.	TRBJ2-2	TRBD2	TRBV4-3	TGCGCCAGCAGCCCAGGGACTAGCGGGACCTACACCGGGGAGCTGTTTTTT	CASSPGTSGTYTGELFF
.	TRBJ2-3	.	TRBV4-3	TGCGCCAGCAGCCAAGATCTTCCCACTAGCACAGATACGCAGTATTTT	CASSQDLPTSTDTQYF
.	TRBJ1-1	TRBD1	TRBV15	TGTGCCACCAGCAGTCGACAGGGCGAAGCTTTCTTT	CATSSRQGEAFF
.	TRBJ2-5	TRBD1	TRBV10-3	TGTGCCATCAGTGACCCCCGGGCCAGGGGGGAGACCCAGTACTTC	CAISDPRARGETQYF
once	TRBJ2-3	TRBD1	TRBV7-9	TGTGCCGGACAAACTTCCGGGACAGCCACAGATACGCAGTATTTT	CAGQTSGTATDTQYF
once	TRBJ2-1	.	TRBV27	TGTGCCAGTCTTGAAAACGGGGGAAGCTCCTACAATGAGCAGTTCTTC	CASLENGGSSYNEQFF
.	TRBJ2-1	.	TRBV13	TGTGCCAGCAGCCCCGGGGAGGGGGACTCCTACAATGAGCAGTTCTTC	CASSPGEGDSYNEQFF
.	TRBJ2-1	TRBD2	TRBV19	TGTGCCAGTAGCATTACTAGCGGGAGAAATGAGCAGTTCTTC	CASSITSGRNEQFF
.	TRBJ1-2	.	TRBV7-9	TGTGCCAGCAGCTTACCCGGGAATGATGGCTACACCTTC	CASSLPGNDGYTF
.	TRBJ2-7	.	TRBV9	TGTGCCAGCAGCGTGTCGACAGGACCCTACGAGCAGTACTTC	CASSVSTGPYEQYF
.	TRBJ2-3	TRBD2	TRBV19	TGTGCCAGTAGTGAAGGCCGAGCGGGAGCGGCCACAGATACGCAGTATTTT	CASSEGRAGAATDTQYF
.	TRBJ2-7	TRBD2	TRBV5-8	TGTGCCAGCAACCCTAGCGGGGATGCCTACGAGCAGTACTTC	CASNPSGDAYEQYF
.	TRBJ2-3	TRBD1	TRBV9	TGTGCCAGCAGCGACACACCGGACAGGGTGACAGATACGCAGTATTTT	CASSDTPDRVTDTQYF
many	TRBJ1-6	.	TRBV4-2	TGTGCCAGCAGCCTTGGCCGGATGGAGTCACCCCTCCACTTT	CASSLGRMESPLHF
.	TRBJ2-2	.	TRBV30	TGTGCCTGGAGTGCCGGACAGAAGACCGACGCGAACACCGGGGAGCTGTTTTTT	CAWSAGQKTDANTGELFF
.	TRBJ1-2	TRBD1	TRBV11-2	TGTGCCAGCAGCTTAGGACAGGGGGCGCGCAATGGCTACACCTTC	CASSLGQGARNGYTF
.	TRBJ2-2	.	TRBV13	TGTGCCAGCAGCCACGGAGGGAACGGGGAGCTGTTTTTT	CASSHGGNGELFF
.	TRBJ1-2	.	TRBV28	TGTGCCAGCAGTTTACCCGGGTCCTTAGCTAACTATGGCTACACCTTC	CASSLPGSLANYGYTF
.	TRBJ1-2	TRBD1	TRBV11-2	TGTGCCAGCAGCCGGACGGGACAGGAGCGTGGCTACACCTTC	CASSRTGQERGYTF
.	TRBJ1-4	TRBD1	TRBV4-3	TGCGCCAGCAGCCAAGATTGGGCAGGGGGTGAAAAACTGTTTTTT	CASSQDWAGGEKLFF
.	TRBJ1-4	TRBD1	TRBV18	TGTGCCAGCTCTCGACAGGGGAGGAATGAAAAACTGTTTTTT	CASSRQGRNEKLFF
few	TRBJ2-2	.	TRBV30	TGTGCCTACCAACGGGGGGCGAGGGGCGGGGAGCTGTTTTTT	CAYQRGARGGELFF
.	TRBJ1-2	.	TRBV5-1	TGCGCCAGCAGCTTGGCCGGGTACGGTAGTGGCTACACCTTC	CASSLAGYGSGYTF
.	TRBJ2-1	.	TRBV2	TGTGCCAGCATGGCAGGGGCCTACAATGAGCAGTTCTTC	CASMAGAYNEQFF
.	TRBJ2-7	.	TRBV7-9	TGTGCCAGCAGCTTAGGAGTAGACTACGAGCAGTACTTC	CASSLGVDYEQYF
.	TRBJ2-6	TRBD1	TRBV5-3	TGTGCCAGAAGCTTGAAGGTTTGGACAGGGGGCCCCCCCTCTGGGGCCAACGTCCTGACTTTC	CARSLKVWTGGPPSGANVLTF
.	TRBJ2-7	TRBD1	TRBV6-1	TGTGCCAGCAGTGAGCCCCCGGGACAGCCCTACGAGCAGTACTTC	CASSEPPGQPYEQYF
.	TRBJ2-5	.	TRBV11-1	TGTGCCAGCAGCCTCGGAGCAGGGGGAGGTGAGACCCAGTACTTC	CASSLGAGGGETQYF
.	TRBJ2-4	.	TRBV5-1	TGCGCCAGCAGTTGGGACAGGCTTGGGGGGGACATTCAGTACTTC	CASSWDRLGGDIQYF